The rows below give T cell receptor beta chains drawn from one sample of a study of cytomegalovirus exposure and HLA in healthy donors. Data came from immunoSEQ multiplex PCR; TCRdb stores just in-frame clones and leaves some out. The table lists 150,000 to 200,000 clones, more than 75% of them singletons. Sequencing was done on a sample of PBMCs. Receptors originate from a man aged 18 to 29 in good health and CMV-seronegative. Both conserved end residues are part of each CDR3. A D gene is named only where the DNA matches it firmly. Part of the rows lack a size; the others show once, few, many or a class for expanded clones.

D	V	size	J	CDR3	DNA
.	TRBV7-8	.	TRBJ2-1	CASSLVLDGNEQFF	TGTGCCAGCAGCTTAGTACTAGACGGCAATGAGCAGTTCTTC
.	TRBV6-5	once	TRBJ2-3	CASSYDRSTDTQYF	TGTGCCAGCAGTTACGACAGGAGCACAGATACGCAGTATTTT
TRBD1	TRBV5-1	.	TRBJ1-1	CASSKSRDRVNTEAFF	TGCGCCAGCAGCAAGTCCCGGGACAGAGTGAACACTGAAGCTTTCTTT
TRBD2	TRBV29-1	.	TRBJ2-5	CSVAGTSGKGETQYF	TGCAGCGTCGCCGGGACTAGCGGGAAAGGAGAGACCCAGTACTTC
.	TRBV5-1	.	TRBJ1-3	CASSPDGLSGNTIYF	TGCGCCAGCAGCCCAGACGGACTCTCTGGAAACACCATATATTTT
TRBD1	TRBV6-5	.	TRBJ2-5	CASSYSDRVQGTQYF	TGTGCCAGCAGTTACTCGGACAGGGTTCAGGGGACCCAGTACTTC
.	TRBV27	.	TRBJ1-3	CASSATGNSGNTIYF	TGTGCCAGCAGTGCGACAGGAAACTCTGGAAACACCATATATTTT
TRBD2	TRBV27	.	TRBJ2-1	CASSLVLASLEEQFF	TGTGCCAGCAGTTTAGTACTAGCGAGCCTTGAGGAGCAGTTCTTC
.	TRBV10-3	.	TRBJ1-6	CAISKEDNSPLHF	TGTGCCATCAGTAAAGAGGATAATTCACCCCTCCACTTT
TRBD1	TRBV6-5	.	TRBJ2-5	CASRSRDREETQYF	TGTGCCAGCCGCAGCAGAGACAGGGAAGAGACCCAGTACTTC
.	TRBV29-1	.	TRBJ1-2	CSVGAGNYGYTF	TGCAGCGTTGGAGCAGGGAACTATGGCTACACCTTC
TRBD1	TRBV5-5	.	TRBJ2-1	CASSVLQGELNEQFF	TGTGCCAGCAGCGTGCTCCAGGGGGAACTCAATGAGCAGTTCTTC
TRBD1	TRBV2	many	TRBJ2-1	CASRWDRGPNEQFF	TGTGCCAGCAGATGGGACAGGGGCCCCAATGAGCAGTTCTTC
.	TRBV15	.	TRBJ2-5	CATSRGSGEETQYF	TGTGCCACCAGCAGAGGTTCGGGAGAGGAGACCCAGTACTTC
TRBD2	TRBV6-1	.	TRBJ2-5	CASSTWGGGETQYF	TGTGCCAGCAGCACGTGGGGGGGAGGAGAGACCCAGTACTTC
.	TRBV2	.	TRBJ1-2	CASSEVTSYGYTF	TGTGCCAGCAGCGAGGTGACGTCCTATGGCTACACCTTC
.	TRBV11-2	.	TRBJ2-5	CASSLSIGAETQYF	TGTGCCAGCAGCTTATCTATAGGGGCAGAGACCCAGTACTTC
.	TRBV6-6	.	TRBJ2-4	CASSPPGPAKNIQYF	TGTGCCAGCAGTCCCCCGGGTCCGGCCAAAAACATTCAGTACTTC
.	TRBV28	.	TRBJ2-7	CASNKGLQVSYEQYF	TGTGCCAGCAACAAAGGTCTACAGGTCTCCTACGAGCAGTACTTC
TRBD2	TRBV28	.	TRBJ2-7	CASSFSSSSGRGEQYF	TGTGCCAGCAGTTTTTCCTCGTCTAGCGGGAGGGGGGAGCAGTACTTC
TRBD2	TRBV5-1	.	TRBJ2-1	CASSHRTSDEQFF	TGCGCCAGCAGCCACCGGACTAGCGATGAGCAGTTCTTC
.	TRBV30	.	TRBJ1-1	CAWSAPRETEAFF	TGTGCCTGGAGTGCACCACGGGAGACTGAAGCTTTCTTT
.	TRBV5-5	.	TRBJ1-4	CASSLGGALDEKLFF	TGTGCCAGCAGCTTAGGGGGGGCACTTGATGAAAAACTGTTTTTT
TRBD1	TRBV2	.	TRBJ1-6	CASRKDRDGPLHF	TGTGCCAGCAGGAAGGACAGGGACGGACCCCTCCACTTT
TRBD1	TRBV5-6	.	TRBJ1-1	CASSTVTGADTEAFF	TGTGCCAGCAGCACGGTTACAGGGGCGGACACTGAAGCTTTCTTT
.	TRBV7-8	once	TRBJ1-1	CASSLGGLAMNTEAFF	TGTGCCAGCAGCTTGGGGGGGCTGGCGATGAACACTGAAGCTTTCTTT
TRBD2	TRBV27	.	TRBJ2-3	CASSLAGGGADTQYF	TGTGCCAGCAGCCTAGCGGGAGGGGGTGCAGATACGCAGTATTTT
TRBD1	TRBV5-1	.	TRBJ2-7	CASSADRESSYEQYF	TGCGCCAGCAGCGCGGACAGGGAGAGCTCCTACGAGCAGTACTTC
TRBD2	TRBV5-1	.	TRBJ2-1	CASSSGGFGNEQFF	TGCGCCAGCAGCTCGGGAGGTTTTGGCAATGAGCAGTTCTTC
.	TRBV6-1	.	TRBJ2-1	CATPSPNRELGEQFF	TGTGCCACCCCAAGCCCCAACAGGGAGCTGGGTGAGCAGTTCTTC
TRBD1	TRBV10-2	.	TRBJ2-7	CASTDPGQLIYEQYF	TGCGCCAGCACCGACCCGGGACAGCTAATCTACGAGCAGTACTTC
.	TRBV29-1	.	TRBJ2-3	CSVYDGLLLF	TGCAGCGTTTACGACGGACTTTTACTGTTT
.	TRBV19	.	TRBJ2-1	CASSIDLRDEQFF	TGTGCCAGTAGTATAGACCTTCGCGATGAGCAGTTCTTC
TRBD1	TRBV19	.	TRBJ1-6	CASSPRQGSSYNSPLHF	TGTGCCAGTAGTCCTCGACAGGGAAGCTCCTATAATTCACCCCTCCACTTT
.	TRBV6-5	.	TRBJ1-2	CASTRDTANYGYTF	TGTGCCAGCACCCGGGACACGGCTAACTATGGCTACACCTTC
.	TRBV5-4	few	TRBJ2-7	CASSFWGDEQYF	TGTGCCAGCAGCTTCTGGGGGGACGAGCAGTACTTC
.	TRBV10-3	.	TRBJ2-3	CAISPSTDTQYF	TGTGCCATCAGCCCTAGCACAGATACGCAGTATTTT
.	TRBV9	.	TRBJ2-2	CASSVAPGFNTGELFF	TGTGCCAGCAGCGTAGCTCCGGGGTTCAACACCGGGGAGCTGTTTTTT
.	TRBV15	.	TRBJ2-7	CATSRSGLRSFYEQYF	TGTGCCACCAGCAGAAGTGGACTGAGGAGCTTCTACGAGCAGTACTTC
.	TRBV11-2	.	TRBJ2-6	CASSLQGSGANVLTF	TGTGCCAGCAGCTTACAGGGCTCTGGGGCCAACGTCCTGACTTTC
.	TRBV19	.	TRBJ2-2	CASTAGGGANTGELFF	TGTGCCAGTACTGCTGGGGGGGGCGCGAACACCGGGGAGCTGTTTTTT
TRBD2	TRBV27	.	TRBJ2-5	CASSGSGNHQETQYF	TGTGCCAGCAGTGGAAGCGGGAATCACCAAGAGACCCAGTACTTC
.	TRBV6-1	.	TRBJ1-3	CASSEDRGRNTIYF	TGTGCCAGCAGTGAAGATAGGGGTCGAAACACCATATATTTT
TRBD1	TRBV6-1	.	TRBJ1-2	CASSPSGTGQRGYTF	TGTGCCAGCAGTCCCTCCGGGACAGGGCAGCGTGGCTACACCTTC
TRBD1	TRBV13	.	TRBJ2-1	CASSSGQGFNEQFF	TGTGCCAGCAGCAGCGGACAGGGGTTCAATGAGCAGTTCTTC
TRBD1	TRBV27	once	TRBJ1-2	CASTIIRQGSGNYGYTF	TGTGCCAGCACAATCATCCGACAGGGGAGCGGTAACTATGGCTACACCTTC
TRBD1	TRBV15	.	TRBJ1-6	CATSRGTGGFSPLHF	TGTGCCACCAGCAGAGGGACAGGGGGCTTTTCACCCCTCCACTTT
TRBD2	TRBV5-1	.	TRBJ2-2	CASSPSWGLAGSTGELFF	TGCGCCAGCAGCCCTTCCTGGGGACTAGCGGGATCCACCGGGGAGCTGTTTTTT
.	TRBV9	.	TRBJ2-7	CASGAGSSYEQYF	TGTGCCAGCGGGGCGGGATCTTCCTACGAGCAGTACTTC
TRBD2	TRBV6-1	.	TRBJ2-3	CASASGGPTDTQYF	TGTGCCAGCGCTAGCGGGGGGCCCACAGATACGCAGTATTTT
.	TRBV27	.	TRBJ1-6	CASSLWQHKNRRSYNSPLHF	TGTGCCAGCAGTTTATGGCAACACAAGAACAGGCGGTCCTATAATTCACCCCTCCACTTT
.	TRBV6-6	once	TRBJ2-1	CASSPRVSPGEQFF	TGTGCCAGCAGTCCCCGGGTCAGTCCTGGTGAGCAGTTCTTC
TRBD2	TRBV4-2	.	TRBJ2-2	CASSLSGTSGITGELFF	TGTGCCAGCAGCCTTTCCGGGACTAGCGGTATTACCGGGGAGCTGTTTTTT
TRBD1	TRBV7-9	.	TRBJ2-1	CASSTPGTEIYNEQFF	TGTGCCAGCAGCACCCCCGGGACAGAGATCTACAATGAGCAGTTCTTC
TRBD1	TRBV4-3	.	TRBJ1-2	CASSHTGQPDRGYGYTF	TGCGCCAGCAGCCATACGGGACAGCCCGATCGGGGCTATGGCTACACCTTC
.	TRBV28	.	TRBJ2-7	CASTRGHYYEQYF	TGTGCCAGCACCCGCGGACATTACTACGAGCAGTACTTC
TRBD1	TRBV11-2	.	TRBJ1-2	CASSSYRGEVRGYTF	TGTGCCAGCAGCTCGTACAGGGGTGAGGTCCGCGGCTACACCTTC
TRBD2	TRBV7-2	once	TRBJ2-5	CASSLATSVGVETQYF	TGTGCCAGCAGCTTAGCGACTAGCGTGGGTGTAGAGACCCAGTACTTC
TRBD2	TRBV6-1	few	TRBJ2-3	CASSEARSSLLGRADTQYF	TGTGCCAGCAGTGAAGCGCGGTCTTCGCTGTTGGGGAGGGCGGATACGCAGTATTTT